The 22 T cell receptor beta chains below come from one sample, sequenced in a study of Ad26.COV2.S vaccination and SARS-CoV-2 variants. Profiling relied on immunoSEQ multiplex PCR, and the TCRdb table lists in-frame clones only, not all of them. The table has about 440,000 clones, around 91% seen once. As to treatment: about 20 received Ad26.COV2.S at low or high dose, single or two shots; about 5 received placebo; per-sample allocation not given. Samples analyzed were those drawn on day 63 after the first vaccine or placebo injection. Sample: peripheral blood, taken in a trial of Ad26.COV2.S vaccine versus placebo. The receptors stem from a person aged 18-65 years who received the Ad26.COV2.S COVID-19 vaccine or a placebo.

The gene calls are TRBV5-1 and TRBJ1-1; D is possibly TRBD1 (5 bases). The CDR3 is 15 amino acids. Germline lookup yields CDR1 SGHRS and CDR2 YFSETQ. Deletions cut 4 bases from V and 4 bases from J, with 17 bases between. CDR3 amino acids: CASSPGGFRGTEAFF. In DNA, the CDR3 is TGCGCCAGCAGCCCGGGGGGGTTCCGCGGCACTGAAGCTTTCTTT.

The chain couples TRBV5-4 to TRBJ2-1; D is possibly TRBD1 (6 bases). Germline V lookup: CDR1 SGHNT, CDR2 YYREEE (reference sequence). The CDR3 extends over 13 amino acids. V gave up 5 bases and J gave up 7 bases, with 13 bases separating them. DNA for the CDR3: TGTGCCAGCAGGTACAGGGACCGGAATGAGCAGTTCTTC. Encoded protein: CASRYRDRNEQFF.

This rearrangement joins TRBV28 to TRBJ2-2; no clear D gene. CDR1 and CDR2 (germline): MDHEN, SYDVKM. The ends were cut back, 3 bases at V and 4 bases at J, with 6 bases in the middle. The CDR3 contains 13 residues. The CDR3 region has the DNA TGTGCCAGCAGTTTGGGGTCCACCGGGGAGCTGTTTTTT. Translated: CASSLGSTGELFF. Drawing the rest from reference TRBV28 and TRBJ2-2, the complete variable domain is DVKVTQSSRYLVKRTGEKVFLECVQDMDHENMFWYRQDPGLGLRLIYFSYDVKMKEKGDIPEGYSVSREKKERFSLILESASTNQTSMYLCASSLGSTGELFFGEGSRLTVL.

In DNA, the CDR3 is TGTGCCTCCCGCGACACGGGTTGGAGCGTCCGGGAGCTGTTTTTT. This gives the protein CASRDTGWSVRELFF. This chain uses TRBV28 with TRBJ2-2; D gene uncertain. CDR3 length: 15 residues. The germline V gene has CDR1 MDHEN and CDR2 SYDVKM. The V and J ends lost 11 bases and 9 bases respectively, with 25 bases between them.

The chain uses TRBV30 and TRBJ2-1, with 10 bases aligning to TRBD2. Looked up from germline, CDR1 is GTSNPN and CDR2 is SVGIG (reference sequence). CDR3 length: 13 amino acids. The V segment lost 4 bases and the J segment 9 bases; nucleotides outside the gene matches: 6. The CDR3, as DNA: TGTGCCTGGAAGCTAGCGGGAGCGGGTGAGCAGTTCTTC. Protein product: CAWKLAGAGEQFF.

The chain recombines TRBV6-2 or TRBV6-3 with TRBJ2-3; D gene uncertain. The CDR3 covers 13 residues. CDR1 and CDR2 from the germline V gene are MNHEY and SVGEGT. V was pared by 5 bases and J by 4 bases, with 10 bases between. This CDR3 reads CASSDFTPDTQYF. The CDR3 DNA sequence: TGTGCCAGCAGTGATTTCACCCCAGATACGCAGTATTTT.

This chain's CDR3 is CASSQDRGPANGYTF. In DNA form, the CDR3 reads TGCGCCAGCAGCCAAGATCGGGGACCTGCGAATGGCTACACCTTC. This chain joins TRBV4-3 and TRBJ1-2, with D perhaps TRBD1 (5 bases). Between the trimmed V and J ends, which lost 0 bases and 6 bases, there was a span of 14 bases. The CDR3 contains 15 residues. The germline CDR1 and CDR2 sequences are LGHNA and YSLEER.

The gene calls are TRBV7-9 and TRBJ2-5, with D possibly matching TRBD1 (6 bases). Germline loops: CDR1 SEHNR, CDR2 FQNEAQ (reference sequence). The CDR3 has 15 residues. V was pared by 1 base and J by 2 bases, with 11 bases between. CDR3 protein: CASSLGGTLQETQYF. DNA of the CDR3: TGTGCCAGCAGCTTAGGGGGGACACTTCAAGAGACCCAGTACTTC.

This clone came up once. This chain links TRBV28 with TRBJ1-1; no firm D call. The germline CDR1 and CDR2 sequences are MDHEN and SYDVKM. Trimming cost V 6 bases and J 4 bases, with 12 bases left between them. There are 13 residues in the CDR3. The CDR3 bases are TGTGCCAGCAGCCGGCCCTTGGGCACTGAAGCTTTCTTT. As protein: CASSRPLGTEAFF.

V is TRBV19 and J is TRBJ1-5; D uncertain. CDR3 size: 15 residues. V was trimmed by 7 bases and J by 3 bases, leaving 16 bases between them. Germline CDR1 LNHDA, CDR2 SQIVND (reference sequence). The CDR3 bases are TGTGCCAGTACCAAGGACGGTTCCATCAATCAGCCCCAGCATTTT. Translating it yields CASTKDGSINQPQHF.

This clone was counted once. This sequence joins TRBV10-3 and TRBJ2-2; TRBD1 is a possible D gene (6 bases). The CDR3 is 14 amino acids. Germline V gene data show CDR1 as ENHRY and CDR2 as SYGVKD. V was clipped by 4 bases and J by 7 bases, with 13 bases between them. CDR3 coding DNA: TGTGCCATCAGTGTAAACAGGGAAGGCGGGGAGCTGTTTTTT. Translating gives CAISVNREGGELFF.

This chain joins TRBV19 and TRBJ1-2; D is undetermined. V was trimmed by 5 bases and J by 2 bases, leaving 9 bases between them. Germline V CDR1 and CDR2: LNHDA, SQIVND (reference sequence). The CDR3 contains 13 residues. The CDR3 DNA reads TGTGCCAGTAGTCGCCAATTCAACTATGGCTACACCTTC. As protein: CASSRQFNYGYTF.

The chain has TRBV28 and TRBJ2-5, with D possibly matching TRBD1 (5 bases). CDR1 and CDR2 from the germline V gene are MDHEN and SYDVKM. The CDR3 runs 16 residues. With 3 bases removed from V and 5 bases from J, the gap between germline ends came to 19 bases. The DNA of the CDR3 is TGTGCCAGCAGTTTGCGTCGGGCAGGGCTAGGGGAGACCCAGTACTTC. Its protein is CASSLRRAGLGETQYF.

This chain links TRBV7-6 with TRBJ2-1; 10 bases fit TRBD2. CDR1 SGHVS and CDR2 FNYEAQ come from the germline V gene. J gave up 4 bases and V 7 bases, and 10 bases lay outside the gene matches. This CDR3 is 16 amino acids long. CDR3 in DNA: TGTGCCAGCACCGGATCAACTAGCGGGATTTACAATGAGCAGTTCTTC. Translation: CASTGSTSGIYNEQFF.

The chain combines TRBV28 with TRBJ2-5; D gene ambiguous. Germline CDR1 is MDHEN and CDR2 is SYDVKM. The CDR3 runs 15 residues. Trimming pared 1 base from V and 7 bases from J, leaving 16 bases between. In DNA form, the CDR3 reads TGTGCCAGCAGTTTATTCGGTCCGGGTAAGGCGACCCAGTACTTC. This translates into CASSLFGPGKATQYF.

This chain links TRBV5-1 with TRBJ2-7; possibly TRBD1 for D (5 bases). Trimming took 2 bases from V and 6 from J, leaving 15 bases between them. Per germline, CDR1 SGHRS and CDR2 YFSETQ. CDR3 length: 14 amino acids. DNA of the CDR3: TGCGCCAGCAGCTTCAGACAAACAGGTTTCGAGCAGTACTTC. This encodes CASSFRQTGFEQYF.

The rearrangement joins TRBV13 to TRBJ2-7; TRBD2 agrees at 7 bases. The CDR3 extends over 16 amino acids. Germline trimming cut 4 bases from V and 3 bases from J; bases unmatched to any gene: 12. CDR1 and CDR2 from the germline V gene are PRHDT and FYEKMQ (reference sequence). The CDR3 bases are TGTGCCAGCAGCTCATCCACCGGGACTACTTTCTACGAGCAGTACTTC. This translates into CASSSSTGTTFYEQYF. The complete variable domain, with remaining parts taken from reference TRBV13 and TRBJ2-7, reads AAGVIQSPRHLIKEKRETATLKCYPIPRHDTVYWYQQGPGQDPQFLISFYEKMQSDKGSIPDRFSAQQFSDYHSELNMSSLELGDSALYFCASSSSTGTTFYEQYFGPGTRLTVT.

This clone appeared a single time. The V and J genes are TRBV14 and TRBJ1-1, with D unclear. CDR3 length: 14 residues. V lost 1 base to trimming and J lost 4 bases, with 10 bases between them. Germline V gene data show CDR1 as SGHDN and CDR2 as FVKESK. The CDR3 DNA follows: TGTGCCAGCAGCCAAGCTTTGGGCGGCACTGAAGCTTTCTTT. Amino acid sequence: CASSQALGGTEAFF. The whole variable domain, filled in from reference TRBV14 and TRBJ1-1, reads EAGVTQFPSHSVIEKGQTVTLRCDPISGHDNLYWYRRVMGKEIKFLLHFVKESKQDESGMPNNRFLAERTGGTYSTLKVQPAELEDSGVYFCASSQALGGTEAFFGQGTRLTVV.

This sequence joins TRBV19 and TRBJ2-7, with TRBD2 as a possible D gene (5 bases). Germline CDR1 LNHDA, CDR2 SQIVND (reference sequence). Trimming removed 2 bases at V and 6 bases at J, with 8 bases between. CDR3 size: 12 residues. As DNA, the CDR3 is TGTGCCAGTAGTATAATGAGCGGCGAGCAGTACTTC. Its protein product is CASSIMSGEQYF.

This chain uses TRBV7-3 with TRBJ2-2; 9 nucleotides line up with TRBD1. This CDR3 contains 15 residues. Germline-derived CDR1 and CDR2 are SGHTA and FQGTGA. The ends lost 4 bases at V and 4 bases at J; junction bases unmatched: 4. The CDR3 bases are TGTGCCAGCAGCTCGGACAGGGGATTCACCGGGGAGCTGTTTTTT. It translates to CASSSDRGFTGELFF.

The chain employs TRBV2 and TRBJ2-2, with 8 positions matching TRBD2. Germline trimming cut 5 bases from V and 5 bases from J; bases unmatched to any gene: 13. This CDR3 contains 17 residues. Germline V gives CDR1 SNHLY, CDR2 FYNNEI. The CDR3 here is CASSSPPEREFTGELFF. In DNA, the CDR3 is TGTGCCAGCAGTTCCCCGCCTGAGCGGGAGTTTACCGGGGAGCTGTTTTTT.

The CDR3 region has the DNA TGCGCCAGCAGCTTGCAGTCCCCGGATGAAAAACTGTTTTTT. This sequence encodes CASSLQSPDEKLFF. The chain couples TRBV5-1 to TRBJ1-4; D gene uncertain. The CDR3 spans 14 residues. Germline CDR1 reads SGHRS; CDR2 reads YFSETQ. V was shortened by 1 base and J by 6 bases, with 10 bases between the two germline ends.